Listed below are T cell receptor beta chains from one sample, sequenced in a study of cytomegalovirus exposure and HLA in healthy donors. TCRdb's copy holds only in-frame clones and misses some; the assay was immunoSEQ multiplex PCR. The sample carries 150,000 to 200,000 clones, less than 90% recorded once. The sequencing sample was made of PBMCs. The receptors derive from a woman between 18 and 30 years old in good health and CMV-seronegative. Both conserved end residues are part of each CDR3. The D gene is left open where the match is weak. Only part of the rows carry a size: once, few, many, or a class if the clone is expanded.

>TRBD2|TRBJ2-2|.|TRBV18
CASSPWTSRHTGELFF
TGTGCCAGCTCACCATGGACTAGCAGACACACCGGGGAGCTGTTTTTT
>.|TRBJ1-1|.|TRBV5-4
CASSLEAGWNTEAFF
TGTGCCAGCAGCTTGGAAGCGGGGTGGAACACTGAAGCTTTCTTT
>TRBD1|TRBJ1-2|.|TRBV5-1
CASSPGGVNYGYTF
TGCGCCAGCAGCCCAGGGGGCGTAAACTATGGCTACACCTTC
>.|TRBJ2-7|once|TRBV21-1
CAPKGGRLF
TGTGCCCCCAAAGGCGGGAGATTGTTC
>.|TRBJ1-2|.|TRBV6-5
CASRSGGDYGYTF
TGTGCCAGTAGGAGTGGGGGGGACTATGGCTACACCTTC
>.|TRBJ2-3|.|TRBV29-1
CSAAGVMAQYF
TGCAGCGCCGCAGGGGTCATGGCGCAGTATTTT
>.|TRBJ1-5|.|TRBV18
CASSPRDNSNQPQHF
TGTGCCAGCTCACCACGAGATAATAGCAATCAGCCCCAGCATTTT
>TRBD1|TRBJ1-3|.|TRBV10-3
CAISEGQGAENTIYF
TGTGCCATCAGTGAGGGACAGGGGGCGGAGAACACCATATATTTT
>TRBD2|TRBJ2-1|.|TRBV14
CASSPTSGTYNEQFF
TGTGCCAGCAGCCCCACTAGCGGGACCTACAATGAGCAGTTCTTC
>TRBD1|TRBJ1-1|.|TRBV6-6
CASSGTGVTEAFF
TGTGCCAGCAGCGGTACAGGGGTTACTGAAGCTTTCTTT
>TRBD1|TRBJ2-7|.|TRBV6-5
CATVGQPLYEQYF
TGTGCCACCGTGGGACAGCCTCTCTACGAGCAGTACTTC
>TRBD2|TRBJ2-1|.|TRBV5-4
CASSFSLAGGINEQFF
TGTGCCAGCAGTTTCTCACTAGCGGGGGGTATCAATGAGCAGTTCTTC
>.|TRBJ1-2|.|TRBV6-5
CASSYNVEGLNGYTF
TGTGCCAGCAGTTACAATGTGGAGGGGCTTAATGGCTACACCTTC
>.|TRBJ2-1|.|TRBV4-1
CASSQERDHNEQFF
TGCGCCAGCAGCCAAGAGCGGGACCACAATGAGCAGTTCTTC
>.|TRBJ2-1|.|TRBV6-1
CAVGRGFGRHNEQFF
TGTGCCGTTGGTCGGGGATTCGGGCGCCACAATGAGCAGTTCTTC
>TRBD1|TRBJ1-1|.|TRBV6-5
CASSWTGGMNTEAFF
TGTGCCAGCAGTTGGACAGGGGGCATGAACACTGAAGCTTTCTTT
>.|TRBJ1-1|.|TRBV2
CASSVRGGAFF
TGTGCCAGCAGTGTTAGGGGGGGGGCTTTCTTT
>.|TRBJ2-5|.|TRBV6-5
CASRGTWTQETQYF
TGTGCCAGCAGGGGTACCTGGACACAGGAGACCCAGTACTTC
>TRBD1|TRBJ2-1|.|TRBV5-6
CASSLLTGGFGKQFF
TGTGCCAGCAGCTTGCTGACAGGGGGCTTTGGGAAGCAGTTCTTC
>.|TRBJ2-3|.|TRBV27
CATKGYREADTQYF
TGTGCCACCAAAGGATATAGGGAGGCAGATACGCAGTATTTT
>.|TRBJ1-2|.|TRBV30
CAWGKGGLRRSADTF
TGTGCCTGGGGTAAGGGTGGTCTGAGGAGGAGCGCCGACACCTTC
>TRBD1|TRBJ1-2|.|TRBV9
CASSAWDRSNYGYTF
TGTGCCAGCAGCGCCTGGGACAGGAGTAACTATGGCTACACCTTC
>.|TRBJ1-4|.|TRBV6-6
CASSLEANEKLFF
TGTGCCAGCAGCCTCGAGGCTAATGAAAAACTGTTTTTT
>TRBD1|TRBJ1-1|.|TRBV27
CASSLTGGGGNTEAFF
TGTGCCAGCAGTTTGACGGGAGGGGGCGGGAATACTGAAGCTTTCTTT
>.|TRBJ1-2|.|TRBV2
CASSDNGYGYTF
TGTGCCAGCAGTGATAACGGCTATGGCTACACCTTC
>.|TRBJ1-1|.|TRBV19
CASSSGGTEAFF
TGTGCCAGTAGTAGCGGGGGCACTGAAGCTTTCTTT
>.|TRBJ1-4|few|TRBV29-1
CSVEERQGWGRLFF
TGCAGCGTTGAAGAAAGGCAGGGGTGGGGAAGACTGTTTTTT
>.|TRBJ2-1|.|TRBV29-1
CSVYREFNEQFF
TGCAGCGTTTACAGAGAGTTCAATGAGCAGTTCTTC
>.|TRBJ1-1|.|TRBV18
CASSPGGSSGAFF
TGTGCCAGCTCACCAGGGGGGTCTAGTGGAGCTTTCTTT
>.|TRBJ2-4|.|TRBV5-4
CASSLDTTIANIQYF
TGTGCCAGCAGCTTGGATACCACGATAGCAAACATTCAGTACTTC
>.|TRBJ1-1|.|TRBV6-5
CASSYGGAETEAFF
TGTGCCAGCAGTTATGGGGGCGCTGAGACTGAAGCTTTCTTT
>TRBD1|TRBJ2-3|few|TRBV6-4
CASSAGTGETDTQYF
TGTGCCAGCAGCGCCGGGACAGGGGAGACAGATACGCAGTATTTT
>TRBD1|TRBJ1-2|.|TRBV5-1
CASRISTGVDYGYTF
TGCGCCAGCAGAATTTCGACAGGGGTGGACTATGGCTACACCTTC
>TRBD1|TRBJ1-4|.|TRBV18
CASSPGDRTGGEKLFF
TGTGCCAGCTCACCAGGGGACCGGACAGGGGGTGAAAAACTGTTTTTT
>.|TRBJ1-4|.|TRBV2
CASSTQQGDNEKLFF
TGTGCCAGCAGTACTCAACAGGGCGATAATGAAAAACTGTTTTTT
>TRBD1|TRBJ1-1|.|TRBV2
CASTKQGVNTEAFF
TGTGCCAGCACAAAACAGGGGGTAAACACTGAAGCTTTCTTT
>.|TRBJ1-2|.|TRBV27
CASSLSALSGGYTF
TGTGCCAGCAGTTTATCGGCTTTATCGGGAGGCTACACCTTC
>.|TRBJ2-7|.|TRBV5-1
CASSLDTRGSYEQYF
TGCGCCAGCAGCTTGGATACGCGGGGCTCCTACGAGCAGTACTTC
>TRBD1|TRBJ1-2|.|TRBV9
CASSGTGDGYTF
TGTGCCAGCAGCGGTACAGGGGATGGCTACACCTTC
>.|TRBJ2-6|.|TRBV4-3
CASSLSPGANVLTF
TGCGCCAGCAGCCTCAGTCCTGGGGCCAACGTCCTGACTTTC
>.|TRBJ2-7|.|TRBV19
CASRQDTQYEQYF
TGTGCTAGTCGCCAGGACACGCAATACGAGCAGTACTTC
>.|TRBJ2-3|once|TRBV7-9
CASSLVEWGEDTQYF
TGTGCCAGCAGCTTAGTAGAGTGGGGGGAAGATACGCAGTATTTT
>TRBD1|TRBJ2-7|.|TRBV5-4
CASSSIAGGEQYF
TGTGCCAGCAGCTCTATTGCAGGGGGCGAGCAGTACTTC
>TRBD2|TRBJ2-1|.|TRBV2
CASRLTSGNRNEQFF
TGTGCCAGCAGGCTGACTAGCGGGAATCGTAATGAGCAGTTCTTC
>TRBD2|TRBJ2-2|.|TRBV7-6
CASSLGGSDTGELFF
TGTGCCAGCAGCTTGGGAGGGTCGGACACCGGGGAGCTGTTTTTT
>.|TRBJ1-2|.|TRBV2
CASSDQGIPNYGYTF
TGTGCCAGCAGTGACCAGGGGATTCCTAACTATGGCTACACCTTC
>.|TRBJ2-1|.|TRBV10-3
CAINRRGNYSYNEQFF
TGTGCCATCAATAGGAGAGGGAATTACTCCTACAATGAGCAGTTCTTC
>TRBD1|TRBJ1-1|.|TRBV2
CASSEDRANTEAFF
TGTGCCAGCAGCGAAGACAGGGCGAACACTGAAGCTTTCTTT
>.|TRBJ1-6|.|TRBV7-2
CASSLGGSRNSPLHF
TGTGCCAGCAGCTTAGGAGGGAGCAGAAATTCACCCCTCCACTTT